The clone carrying this T cell receptor beta chain appeared many times. Its target is unknown. Constant-segment primers were used for 5'RACE, and the resulting TCR alpha and TCR beta cDNA libraries carried sample barcodes and UMIs. A single record per CDR3 protein comes from TCRdb applying MiXCR to the 5' RACE reads. Of nearly 250,000 distinct CDR3 sequences listed, 15% are singletons. V shed 5 bases, J shed 7 bases, and the junction held 3 bases outside the gene matches. Germline lookup yields CDR1 SQVTM and CDR2 ANQGSEA. The CDR3 covers 12 residues. This entry comes from a study of T-cell memory formation after mild COVID-19. Findings of the study overall: Pre-infection memory already had some responding clones, implying cross-reactive memory joined. Later expanders leaned CD4+, whereas clones that contracted between day 15 and 85 were balanced CD4/CD8.

Material for sequencing was PBMCs or a T cell subset sorted from them (not recorded which). The receptor's source is an adult woman who had mild COVID-19 (a few samples of this study predate the infection). Cell type and time point are not known. The rearrangement links TRBV29-1 to TRBJ1-5, with 9 nucleotides matching TRBD1. CDR3 bases: TGCAGCGTTAGGACAGGGGAACAGCCCCAGCATTTT. It is translated as CSVRTGEQPQHF.